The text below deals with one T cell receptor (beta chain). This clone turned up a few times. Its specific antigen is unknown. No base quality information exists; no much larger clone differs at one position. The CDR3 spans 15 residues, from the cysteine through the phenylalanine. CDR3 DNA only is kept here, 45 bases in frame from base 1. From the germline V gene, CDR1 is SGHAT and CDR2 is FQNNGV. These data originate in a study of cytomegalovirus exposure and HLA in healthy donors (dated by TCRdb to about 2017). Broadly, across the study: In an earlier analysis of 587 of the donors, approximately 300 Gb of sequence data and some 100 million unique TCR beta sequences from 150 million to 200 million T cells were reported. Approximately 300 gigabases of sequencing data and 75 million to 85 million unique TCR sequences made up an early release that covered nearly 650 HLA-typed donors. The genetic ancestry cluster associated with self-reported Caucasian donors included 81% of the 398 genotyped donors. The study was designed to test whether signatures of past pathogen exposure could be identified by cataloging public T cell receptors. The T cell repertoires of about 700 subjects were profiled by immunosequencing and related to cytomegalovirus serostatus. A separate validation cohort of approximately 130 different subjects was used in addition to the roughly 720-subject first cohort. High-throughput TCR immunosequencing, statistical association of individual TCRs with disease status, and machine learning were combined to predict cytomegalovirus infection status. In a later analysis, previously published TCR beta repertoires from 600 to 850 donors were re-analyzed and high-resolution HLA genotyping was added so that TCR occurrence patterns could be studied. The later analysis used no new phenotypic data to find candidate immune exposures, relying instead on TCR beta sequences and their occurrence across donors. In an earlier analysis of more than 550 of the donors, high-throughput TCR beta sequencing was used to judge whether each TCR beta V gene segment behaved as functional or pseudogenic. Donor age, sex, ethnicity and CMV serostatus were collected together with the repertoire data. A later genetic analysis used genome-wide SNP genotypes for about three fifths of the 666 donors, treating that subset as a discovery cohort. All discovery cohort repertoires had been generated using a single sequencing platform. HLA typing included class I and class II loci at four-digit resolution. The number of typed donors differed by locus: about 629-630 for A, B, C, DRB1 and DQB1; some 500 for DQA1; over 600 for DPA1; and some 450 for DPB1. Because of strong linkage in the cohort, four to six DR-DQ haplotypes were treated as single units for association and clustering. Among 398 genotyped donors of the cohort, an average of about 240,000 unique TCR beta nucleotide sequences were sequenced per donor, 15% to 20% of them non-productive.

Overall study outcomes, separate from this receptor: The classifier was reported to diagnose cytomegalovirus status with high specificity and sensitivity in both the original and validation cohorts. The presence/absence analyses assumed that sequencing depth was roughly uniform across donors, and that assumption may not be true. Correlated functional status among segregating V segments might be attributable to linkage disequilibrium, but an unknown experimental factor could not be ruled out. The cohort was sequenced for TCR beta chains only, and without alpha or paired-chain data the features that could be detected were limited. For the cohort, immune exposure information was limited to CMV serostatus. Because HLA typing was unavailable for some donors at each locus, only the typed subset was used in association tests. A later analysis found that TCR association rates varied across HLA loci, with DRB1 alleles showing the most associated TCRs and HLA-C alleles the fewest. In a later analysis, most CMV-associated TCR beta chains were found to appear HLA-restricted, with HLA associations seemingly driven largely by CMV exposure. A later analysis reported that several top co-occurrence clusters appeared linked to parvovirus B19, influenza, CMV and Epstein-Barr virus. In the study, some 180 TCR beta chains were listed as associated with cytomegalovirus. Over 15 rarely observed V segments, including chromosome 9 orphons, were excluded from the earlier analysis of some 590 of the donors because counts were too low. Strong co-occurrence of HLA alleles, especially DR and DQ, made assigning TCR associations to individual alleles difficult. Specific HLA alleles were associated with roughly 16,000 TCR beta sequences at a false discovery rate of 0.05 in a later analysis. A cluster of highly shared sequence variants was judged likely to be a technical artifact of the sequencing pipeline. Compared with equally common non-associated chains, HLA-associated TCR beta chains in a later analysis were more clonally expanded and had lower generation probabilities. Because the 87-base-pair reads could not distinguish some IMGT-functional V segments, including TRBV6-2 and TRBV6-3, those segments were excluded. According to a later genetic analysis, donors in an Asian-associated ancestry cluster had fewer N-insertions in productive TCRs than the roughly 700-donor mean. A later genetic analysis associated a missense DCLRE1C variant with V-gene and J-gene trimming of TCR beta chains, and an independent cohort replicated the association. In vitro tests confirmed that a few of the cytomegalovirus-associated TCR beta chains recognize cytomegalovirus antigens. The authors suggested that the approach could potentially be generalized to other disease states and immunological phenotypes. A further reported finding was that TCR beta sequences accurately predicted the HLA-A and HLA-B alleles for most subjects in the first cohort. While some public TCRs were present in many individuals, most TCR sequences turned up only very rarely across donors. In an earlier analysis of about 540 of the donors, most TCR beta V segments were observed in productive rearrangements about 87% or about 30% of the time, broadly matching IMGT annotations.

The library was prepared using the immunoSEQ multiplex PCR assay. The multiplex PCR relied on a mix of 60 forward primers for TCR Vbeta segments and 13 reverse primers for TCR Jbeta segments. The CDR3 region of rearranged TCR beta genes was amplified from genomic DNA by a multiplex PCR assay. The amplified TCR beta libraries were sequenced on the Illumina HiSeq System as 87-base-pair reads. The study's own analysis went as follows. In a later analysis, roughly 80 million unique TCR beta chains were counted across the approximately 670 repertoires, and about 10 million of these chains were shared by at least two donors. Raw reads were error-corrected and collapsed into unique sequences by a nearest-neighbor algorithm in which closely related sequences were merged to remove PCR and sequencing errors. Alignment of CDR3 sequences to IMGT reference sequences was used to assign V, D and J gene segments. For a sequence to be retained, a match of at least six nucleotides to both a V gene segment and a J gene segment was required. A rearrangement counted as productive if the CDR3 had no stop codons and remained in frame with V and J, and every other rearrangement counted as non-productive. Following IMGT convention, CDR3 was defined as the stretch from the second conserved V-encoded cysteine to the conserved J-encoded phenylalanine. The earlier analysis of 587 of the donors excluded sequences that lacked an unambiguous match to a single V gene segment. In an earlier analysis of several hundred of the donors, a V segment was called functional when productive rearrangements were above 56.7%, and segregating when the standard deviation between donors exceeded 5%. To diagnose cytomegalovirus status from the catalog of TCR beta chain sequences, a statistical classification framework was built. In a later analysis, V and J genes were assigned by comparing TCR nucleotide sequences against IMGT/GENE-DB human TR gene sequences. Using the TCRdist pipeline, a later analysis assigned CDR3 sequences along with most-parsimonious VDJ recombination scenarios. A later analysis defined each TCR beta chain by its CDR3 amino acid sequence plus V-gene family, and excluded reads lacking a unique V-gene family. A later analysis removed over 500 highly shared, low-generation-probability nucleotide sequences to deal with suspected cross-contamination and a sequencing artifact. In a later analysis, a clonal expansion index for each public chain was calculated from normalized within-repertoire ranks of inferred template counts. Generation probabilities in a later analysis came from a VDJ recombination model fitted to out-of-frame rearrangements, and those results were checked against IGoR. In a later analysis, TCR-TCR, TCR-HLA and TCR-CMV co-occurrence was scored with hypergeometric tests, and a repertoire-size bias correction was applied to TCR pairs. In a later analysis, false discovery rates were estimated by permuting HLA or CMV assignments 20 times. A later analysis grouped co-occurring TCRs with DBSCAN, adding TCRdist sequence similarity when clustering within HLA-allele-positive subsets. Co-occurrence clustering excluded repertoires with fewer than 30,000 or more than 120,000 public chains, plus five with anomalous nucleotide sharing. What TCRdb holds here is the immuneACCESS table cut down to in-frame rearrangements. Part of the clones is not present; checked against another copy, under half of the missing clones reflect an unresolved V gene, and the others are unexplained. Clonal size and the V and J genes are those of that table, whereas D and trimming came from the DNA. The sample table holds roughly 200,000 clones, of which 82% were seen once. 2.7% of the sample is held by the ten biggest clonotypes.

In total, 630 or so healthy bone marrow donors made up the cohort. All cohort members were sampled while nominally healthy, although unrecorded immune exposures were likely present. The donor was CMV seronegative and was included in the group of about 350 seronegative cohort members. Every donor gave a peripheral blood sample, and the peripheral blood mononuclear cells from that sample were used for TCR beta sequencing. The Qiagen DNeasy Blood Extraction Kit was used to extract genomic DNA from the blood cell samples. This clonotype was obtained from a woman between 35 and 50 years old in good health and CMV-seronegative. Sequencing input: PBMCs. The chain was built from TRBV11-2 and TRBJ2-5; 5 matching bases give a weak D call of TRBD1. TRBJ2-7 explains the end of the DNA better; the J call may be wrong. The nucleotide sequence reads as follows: TGTGCCAGCAGCTTAGAGGGGCGGATGAGTTACGAGCAGTACTTC. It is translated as CASSLEGRMSYEQYF.